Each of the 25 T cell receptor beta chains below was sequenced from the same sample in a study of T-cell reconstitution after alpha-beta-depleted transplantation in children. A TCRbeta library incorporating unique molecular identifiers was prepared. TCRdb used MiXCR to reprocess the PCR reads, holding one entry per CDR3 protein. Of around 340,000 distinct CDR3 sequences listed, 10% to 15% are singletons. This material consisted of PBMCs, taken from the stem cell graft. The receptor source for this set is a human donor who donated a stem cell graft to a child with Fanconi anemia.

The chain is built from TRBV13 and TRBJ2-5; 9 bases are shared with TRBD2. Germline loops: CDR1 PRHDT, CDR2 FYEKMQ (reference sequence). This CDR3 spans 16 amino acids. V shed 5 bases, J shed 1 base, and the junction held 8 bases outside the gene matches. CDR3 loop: CASSPDSGGLQETQYF. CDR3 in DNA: TGTGCCAGCAGCCCCGATAGCGGGGGCCTCCAAGAGACCCAGTACTTC.

Here the CDR3 DNA reads TGTGCCAGCAGTTTATTTTCAGATACGCAGTATTTT. It encodes CASSLFSDTQYF. This sequence joins TRBV12-3 or TRBV12-4 and TRBJ2-3; no clear D gene. CDR3 length: 12 amino acids. Trimming removed 2 bases from V and 4 bases from J, with 4 bases in between.

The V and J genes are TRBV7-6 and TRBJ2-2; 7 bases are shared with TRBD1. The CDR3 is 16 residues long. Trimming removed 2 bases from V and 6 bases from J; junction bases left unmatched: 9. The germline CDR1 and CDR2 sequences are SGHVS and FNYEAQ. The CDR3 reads CASSLSTGVSSGELFF. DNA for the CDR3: TGTGCCAGCAGCTTAAGCACAGGGGTCAGCTCCGGGGAGCTGTTTTTT.

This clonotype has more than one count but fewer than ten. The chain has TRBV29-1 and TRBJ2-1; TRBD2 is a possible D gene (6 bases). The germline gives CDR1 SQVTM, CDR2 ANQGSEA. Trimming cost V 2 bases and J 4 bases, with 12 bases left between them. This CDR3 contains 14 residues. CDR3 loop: CSVEKRSGYNEQFF. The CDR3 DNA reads TGCAGCGTTGAAAAGAGGAGCGGGTACAATGAGCAGTTCTTC.

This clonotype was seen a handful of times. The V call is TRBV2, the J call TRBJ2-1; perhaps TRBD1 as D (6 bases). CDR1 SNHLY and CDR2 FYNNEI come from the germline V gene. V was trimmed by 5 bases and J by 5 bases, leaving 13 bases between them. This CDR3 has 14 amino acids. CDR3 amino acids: CASSKDPGDNEQFF. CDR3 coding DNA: TGTGCCAGCAGTAAGGATCCAGGGGACAATGAGCAGTTCTTC.

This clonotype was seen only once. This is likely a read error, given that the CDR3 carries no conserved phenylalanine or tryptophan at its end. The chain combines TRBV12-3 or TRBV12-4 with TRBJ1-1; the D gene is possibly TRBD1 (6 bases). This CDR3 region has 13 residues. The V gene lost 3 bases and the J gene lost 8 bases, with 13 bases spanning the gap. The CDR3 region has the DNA TGTGCCAGCAGTTTCGTCCTTACAGGGGAAGCTTTCTAT. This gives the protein CASSFVLTGEAFY.

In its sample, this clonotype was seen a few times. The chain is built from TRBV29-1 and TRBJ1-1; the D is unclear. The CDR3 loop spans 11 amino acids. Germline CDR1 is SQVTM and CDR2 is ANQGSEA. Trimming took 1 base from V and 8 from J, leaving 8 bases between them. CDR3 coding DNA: TGCAGCGTTGAAGCCGGGAGGGAAGCTTTCTTT. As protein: CSVEAGREAFF.

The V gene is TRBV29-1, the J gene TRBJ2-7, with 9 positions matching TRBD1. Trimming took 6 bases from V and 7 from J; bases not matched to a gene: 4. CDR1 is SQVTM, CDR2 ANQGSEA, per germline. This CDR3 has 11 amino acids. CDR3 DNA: TGCAGCGTGACAGGGGGTTTTGAGCAGTACTTC. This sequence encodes CSVTGGFEQYF.

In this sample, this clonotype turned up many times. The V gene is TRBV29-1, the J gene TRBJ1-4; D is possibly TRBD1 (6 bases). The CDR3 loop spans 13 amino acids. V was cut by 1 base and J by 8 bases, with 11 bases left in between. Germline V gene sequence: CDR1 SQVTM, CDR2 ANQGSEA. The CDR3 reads CSVEAGVSEKLFF. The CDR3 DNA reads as TGCAGCGTTGAAGCAGGGGTCAGCGAAAAACTGTTTTTT.

The CDR3 DNA reads TGTGCCAGCAGCCCCTATGGGGCCATGAACACTGAAGCTTTCTTT. Its translation is CASSPYGAMNTEAFF. The rearrangement joins TRBV7-9 to TRBJ1-1; tentative D call: TRBD1 (5 bases). The CDR3 runs to 15 residues. Germline lookup yields CDR1 SEHNR and CDR2 FQNEAQ (reference sequence). Trimming stripped 5 bases from V and 0 bases from J, with 13 bases between.

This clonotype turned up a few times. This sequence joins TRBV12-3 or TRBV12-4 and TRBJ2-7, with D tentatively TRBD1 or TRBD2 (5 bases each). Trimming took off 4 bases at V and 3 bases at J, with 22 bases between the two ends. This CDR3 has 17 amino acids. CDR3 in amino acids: CASSSGRLTGRSYEQYF. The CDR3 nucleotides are TGTGCCAGCAGTTCTGGTCGGCTAACGGGACGGAGCTACGAGCAGTACTTC.

CDR3 coding DNA: TGTGCCAGCAGCTATTACGGACGGGGCACAGATACGCAGTATTTT. Its protein product is CASSYYGRGTDTQYF. This chain joins TRBV14 and TRBJ2-3; D is unresolved. Germline CDR1 and CDR2: SGHDN and FVKESK. Trimming cost V 5 bases and J 1 base, with 13 bases left between them. CDR3 length: 15 amino acids.

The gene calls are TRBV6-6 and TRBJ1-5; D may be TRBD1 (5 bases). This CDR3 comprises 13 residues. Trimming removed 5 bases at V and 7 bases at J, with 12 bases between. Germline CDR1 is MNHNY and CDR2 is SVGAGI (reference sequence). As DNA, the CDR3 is TGTGCCAGCAGTCCCGGGAGGGACCAGCCCCAGCATTTT. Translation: CASSPGRDQPQHF.

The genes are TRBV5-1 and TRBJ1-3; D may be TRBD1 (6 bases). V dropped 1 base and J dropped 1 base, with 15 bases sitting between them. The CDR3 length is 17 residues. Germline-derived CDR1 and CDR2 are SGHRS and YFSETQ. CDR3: CASSLPMSRGSGNTIYF. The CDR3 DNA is TGCGCCAGCAGCTTGCCTATGTCCAGGGGATCTGGAAACACCATATATTTT.

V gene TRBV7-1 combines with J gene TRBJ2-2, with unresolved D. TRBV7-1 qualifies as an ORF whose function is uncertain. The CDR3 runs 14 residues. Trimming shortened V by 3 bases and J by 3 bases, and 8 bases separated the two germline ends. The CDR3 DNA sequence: TGTGCCAGCAGCTCCAGGATGGACACCGGGGAGCTGTTTTTT. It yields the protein CASSSRMDTGELFF.

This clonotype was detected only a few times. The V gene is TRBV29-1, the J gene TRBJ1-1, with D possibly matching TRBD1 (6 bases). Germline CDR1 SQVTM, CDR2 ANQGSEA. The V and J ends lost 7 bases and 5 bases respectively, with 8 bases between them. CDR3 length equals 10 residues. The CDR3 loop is CSGTGTEAFF. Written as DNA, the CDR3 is TGCAGCGGTACAGGGACTGAAGCTTTCTTT.

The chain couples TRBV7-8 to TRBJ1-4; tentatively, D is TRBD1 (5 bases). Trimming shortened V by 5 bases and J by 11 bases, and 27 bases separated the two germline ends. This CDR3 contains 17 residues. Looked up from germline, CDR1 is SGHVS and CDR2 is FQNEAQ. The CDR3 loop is CASSPLRGDRPERKLFF. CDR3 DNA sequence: TGTGCCAGCAGCCCCTTAAGGGGTGACCGTCCCGAGAGGAAACTGTTTTTT.

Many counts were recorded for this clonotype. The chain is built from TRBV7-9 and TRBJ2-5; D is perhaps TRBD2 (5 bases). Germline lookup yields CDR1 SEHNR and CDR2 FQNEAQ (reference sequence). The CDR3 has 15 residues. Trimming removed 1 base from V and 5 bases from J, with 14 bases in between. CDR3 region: CASSLDGLTKETQYF. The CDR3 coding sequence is TGTGCCAGCAGCTTAGACGGACTCACGAAGGAGACCCAGTACTTC.

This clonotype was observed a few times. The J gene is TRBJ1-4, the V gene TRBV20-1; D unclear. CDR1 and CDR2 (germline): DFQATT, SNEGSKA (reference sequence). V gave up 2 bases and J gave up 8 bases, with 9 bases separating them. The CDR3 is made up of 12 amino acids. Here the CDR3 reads CSARPMTEKLFF. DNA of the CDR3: TGCAGTGCTAGACCTATGACAGAAAAACTGTTTTTT.

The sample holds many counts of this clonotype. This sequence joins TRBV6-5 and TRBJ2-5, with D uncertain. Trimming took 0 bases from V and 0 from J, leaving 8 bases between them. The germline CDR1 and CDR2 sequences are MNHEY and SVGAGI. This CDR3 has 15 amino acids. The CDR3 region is CASSYSYSNQETQYF. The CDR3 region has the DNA TGTGCCAGCAGTTACTCTTACTCCAACCAAGAGACCCAGTACTTC.

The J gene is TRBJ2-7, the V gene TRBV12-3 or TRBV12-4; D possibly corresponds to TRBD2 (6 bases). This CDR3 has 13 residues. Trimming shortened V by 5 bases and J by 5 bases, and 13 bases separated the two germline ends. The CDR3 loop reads CASSTTSRDEQYF. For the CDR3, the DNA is TGTGCCAGCAGTACGACTAGTCGGGACGAGCAGTACTTC.

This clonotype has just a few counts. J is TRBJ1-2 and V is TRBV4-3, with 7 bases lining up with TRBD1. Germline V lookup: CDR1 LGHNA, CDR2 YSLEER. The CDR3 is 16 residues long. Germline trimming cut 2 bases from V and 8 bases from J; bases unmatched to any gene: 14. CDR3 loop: CASSQFWDSPASGYTF. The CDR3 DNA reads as TGCGCCAGCAGCCAATTTTGGGACAGCCCTGCCAGCGGCTACACCTTC.

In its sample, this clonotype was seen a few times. Here the CDR3 reads CATSLDRAAYNEQFF. For the CDR3, the DNA is TGTGCCACCAGCCTCGACAGGGCGGCATACAATGAGCAGTTCTTC. The genes are TRBV15 and TRBJ2-1, with 7 bases that match TRBD1. The CDR3 runs to 15 residues. Germline V lookup: CDR1 LNHNV, CDR2 YYDKDF (reference sequence). J was trimmed by 4 bases and V by 5 bases; bases with no gene match: 8.

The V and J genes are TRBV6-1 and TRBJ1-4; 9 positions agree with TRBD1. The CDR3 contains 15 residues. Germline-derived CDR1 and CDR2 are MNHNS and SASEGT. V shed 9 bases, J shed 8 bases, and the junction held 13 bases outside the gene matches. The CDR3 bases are TGTGCCAGTACGACTTATCGGGACAGGGAGGAAAAACTGTTTTTT. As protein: CASTTYRDREEKLFF.

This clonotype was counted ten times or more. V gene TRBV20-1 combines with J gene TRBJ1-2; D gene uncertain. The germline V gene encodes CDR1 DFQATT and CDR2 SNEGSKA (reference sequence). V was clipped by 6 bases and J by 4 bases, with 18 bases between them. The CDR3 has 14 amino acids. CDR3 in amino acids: CSAPISGRPYGYTF. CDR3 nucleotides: TGCAGTGCCCCCATTTCGGGAAGGCCCTATGGCTACACCTTC.